This passage covers 17 T cell receptor beta chains from one sample sequenced in a study of blood T cell repertoires in COVID-19. Assay used: immunoSEQ multiplex PCR; TCRdb lists only in-frame clones, some missing. The table records 300,000 to 400,000 clones, 90% to 95% of them present only once. Sequencing was done on a sample of peripheral blood. Receptors were obtained from a woman aged 18-29 years who had recovered from COVID-19.

V is TRBV7-9 and J is TRBJ2-2; 10 nucleotides agree with TRBD1. This CDR3 has 16 amino acids. The germline V gene has CDR1 SEHNR and CDR2 FQNEAQ (reference sequence). The V segment lost 1 base and the J segment 7 bases; nucleotides outside the gene matches: 6. CDR3 region: CASSLGTGGPIGELFF. In DNA form, the CDR3 reads TGTGCCAGCAGCTTAGGGACAGGGGGACCTATCGGGGAGCTGTTTTTT.

To note about this clone: No DNA is shown, since the ends of the CDR3 on it are uncertain; the CDR3 is the one TCRdb lists. This chain connects TRBV20-1 to TRBJ2-7; the table's D call, TRBD2, was not checked against the DNA. The length of the CDR3 is 10 amino acids, counting both ends. In germline, CDR1 is DFQATT, CDR2 SNEGSKA (reference sequence). CDR3 region: CSARVGRGAV.

This chain connects TRBV24-1 to TRBJ2-1; tentative D call: TRBD2 (6 bases). V was shortened by 12 bases and J by 4 bases, with 18 bases between the two germline ends. The CDR3 runs 14 residues. The germline gives CDR1 KGHDR, CDR2 SFDVKD. CDR3: CAPSTMGLYNEQFF. CDR3 bases: TGTGCCCCTTCCACCATGGGACTTTACAATGAGCAGTTCTTC.

This clone was observed a single time. The CDR3 DNA reads as TGTGCCAGCAGTTACTCGACAGGGGGTGAAGCTTTCTTT. It translates to CASSYSTGGEAFF. The chain joins TRBV6-6 to TRBJ1-1; 9 bases are shared with TRBD1. Trimming cost V 0 bases and J 7 bases; bases outside gene matches: 0. CDR3 size: 13 residues. CDR1 and CDR2 from the germline V gene are MNHNY and SVGAGI (reference sequence).

Written as DNA, the CDR3 is TGTGCCAGCAGCTACAGACTAGCGGGAGAATTCGTTGAGCAGTTCTTC. As protein: CASSYRLAGEFVEQFF. The rearrangement uses TRBV14 and TRBJ2-1; TRBD2 matches at 12 bases. This CDR3 is 16 amino acids long. Trimming cost V 5 bases and J 9 bases; bases outside gene matches: 11. The V gene's germline CDR1 is SGHDN and CDR2 FVKESK.

The V gene is TRBV11-2, the J gene TRBJ2-4; 7 nucleotides agree with TRBD1. Germline values: CDR1 SGHAT, CDR2 FQNNGV. This CDR3 contains 14 residues. J lost 8 bases, V lost 0 bases, and 4 bases had no gene match. In DNA form, the CDR3 reads TGTGCCAGCAGCTTAGACAGGGGGAGAGACATTCAGTACTTC. Translation: CASSLDRGRDIQYF.

As concerns this clone: Mismatch with germline at one junction end may stem from a read error. This rearrangement joins TRBV19 to TRBJ1-2; D uncertain. CDR3 length equals 13 residues. Germline V gives CDR1 LNHDA, CDR2 SQIVND (reference sequence). The chain's CDR3 is CASSLDYNDGYTF. In nucleotides, the CDR3 is TGTGCCAGTAGTTTGGACTATAACGATGGCTACACCTTC.

The chain uses TRBV2 and TRBJ1-2, with D unclear. The germline gives CDR1 SNHLY, CDR2 FYNNEI. Deletions cut 4 bases from V and 6 bases from J, with 12 bases between. CDR3 size: 13 residues. CDR3 loop: CASSVGRGNGYTF. CDR3 sequence (DNA): TGTGCCAGCAGTGTAGGACGGGGTAATGGCTACACCTTC.

The chain links TRBV15 to TRBJ2-1, with 11 bases aligning to TRBD2. Trimming removed 0 bases from V and 6 bases from J; junction bases left unmatched: 10. Per the germline V gene, CDR1 is LNHNV and CDR2 is YYDKDF (reference sequence). This CDR3 spans 18 amino acids. As DNA, the CDR3 is TGTGCCACCAGCAGAGATTTACTAGCGGGAGTAGTTGGCAATGAGCAGTTCTTC. It specifies CATSRDLLAGVVGNEQFF.

The chain uses TRBV6-2 or TRBV6-3 and TRBJ2-4, with a possible D match to TRBD2 (6 bases). The length of the CDR3 is 18 residues. Per the germline V gene, CDR1 is MNHEY and CDR2 is SVGEGT. V was clipped by 0 bases and J by 0 bases, with 15 bases between them. The CDR3 region is CASSYSKFGGLAKNIQYF. DNA of the CDR3: TGTGCCAGCAGTTACTCGAAGTTTGGAGGGCTAGCCAAAAACATTCAGTACTTC.

The chain employs TRBV5-6 and TRBJ2-1; TRBD2 aligns across 8 bases. Germline trimming cut 4 bases from V and 6 bases from J; bases unmatched to any gene: 9. Per germline, CDR1 SGHDT and CDR2 YYEEEE. This CDR3 has 15 residues. CDR3 coding DNA: TGTGCCAGCAGCCCTTGGGGACTAGTCGTCAATGAGCAGTTCTTC. This gives the protein CASSPWGLVVNEQFF.

V usage is TRBV5-4 and J usage is TRBJ2-3, with 8 nucleotides matching TRBD1. Losses at the gene ends were 0 bases for V and 4 bases for J; bases not matched to a gene: 7. CDR1 SGHNT and CDR2 YYREEE come from the germline V gene (reference sequence). The CDR3 contains 16 residues. CDR3 DNA sequence: TGTGCCAGCAGCTTGGTCGGACAGGGTCTTGCAGATACGCAGTATTTT. It codes for CASSLVGQGLADTQYF.

This chain connects TRBV7-9 to TRBJ1-3, with D unclear. Germline CDR1 reads SEHNR; CDR2 reads FQNEAQ (reference sequence). The CDR3 is 13 residues long. Trimming left V 2 bases short and J 10 bases short, with 12 bases between. This CDR3 reads CASSLSQDYTIYF. The CDR3 DNA sequence: TGTGCCAGCAGCTTATCCCAGGATTATACCATATATTTT.

The chain joins TRBV6-5 to TRBJ2-7; the D gene is possibly TRBD1 (7 bases). Germline CDR1 is MNHEY and CDR2 is SVGAGI. Trimming shortened V by 5 bases and J by 6 bases, and 8 bases separated the two germline ends. There are 11 residues in the CDR3. This CDR3 reads CASSQGGEQYV. The DNA for the CDR3 is TGTGCCAGCAGTCAGGGGGGCGAGCAGTACGTC.

The chain combines TRBV5-1 with TRBJ2-7; TRBD2 might be the D (7 bases). The CDR3 is made up of 13 amino acids. The germline V gene has CDR1 SGHRS and CDR2 YFSETQ. Trimming removed 0 bases from V and 7 bases from J, with 11 bases in between. The CDR3 DNA sequence: TGCGCCAGCAGCTTGGTAGGGGGAGGGGAGCAGTACGTC. Translating it yields CASSLVGGGEQYV.

The rearrangement uses TRBV24-1 and TRBJ2-5; D may be TRBD2 (5 bases). CDR3 size: 15 residues. V lost 1 base to trimming and J lost 2 bases, with 10 bases between them. The germline V gene encodes CDR1 KGHDR and CDR2 SFDVKD. The CDR3 DNA is TGTGCCACCAGTGATTTAAACAGCGGTCAAGAGACCCAGTACTTC. Protein: CATSDLNSGQETQYF.

V gene TRBV5-1 combines with J gene TRBJ1-1, with TRBD1 matching over 7 bases. Germline loops: CDR1 SGHRS, CDR2 YFSETQ. The CDR3 runs 13 residues. V lost 7 bases to trimming and J lost 3 bases; unmatched junction nucleotides: 6. CDR3 sequence reads: CASGWTGYTEAFF. DNA for the CDR3: TGCGCCAGCGGTTGGACAGGCTACACTGAAGCTTTCTTT.